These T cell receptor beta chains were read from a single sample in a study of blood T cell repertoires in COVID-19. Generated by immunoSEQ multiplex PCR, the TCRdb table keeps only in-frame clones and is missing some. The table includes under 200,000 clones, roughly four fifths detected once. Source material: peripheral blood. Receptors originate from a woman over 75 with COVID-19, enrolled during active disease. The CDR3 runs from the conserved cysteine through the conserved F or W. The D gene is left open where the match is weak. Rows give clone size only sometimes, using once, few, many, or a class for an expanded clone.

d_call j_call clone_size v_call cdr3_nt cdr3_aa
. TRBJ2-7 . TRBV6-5 . CASSFNFGTGTYF
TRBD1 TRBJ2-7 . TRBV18 TGTGCCAGCTCACAACAACAGGGGGTCCCTTCCTACGAGCAGTACTTC CASSQQQGVPSYEQYF
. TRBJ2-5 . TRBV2 TGTGCCAGCAGCCCCCGGGGAATCCAAGAGACCCAGTACTTC CASSPRGIQETQYF
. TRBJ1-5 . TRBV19 TGTGCCAGTAGTGAACAGGTCGGGAATCAGCCCCAGCATTTT CASSEQVGNQPQHF
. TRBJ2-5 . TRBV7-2 TGTGCCAGCAGCTTAGATCGAGAAGAGACCCAGTACTTC CASSLDREETQYF
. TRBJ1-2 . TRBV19 TGTGCCAGTAGTACCCAGGGCAGCTATGGCTACACCTTC CASSTQGSYGYTF
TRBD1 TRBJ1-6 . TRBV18 TGTGCCAGCTCGCCTCGACAGGGGGATTTGGATTCACCCCTCCACTTT CASSPRQGDLDSPLHF
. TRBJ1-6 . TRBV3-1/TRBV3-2 TGTGCCAGCAGCCAATTGGGGAGCTCCTATAATTCACCCCTCCACTTT CASSQLGSSYNSPLHF
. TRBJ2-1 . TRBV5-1 TGCGCCAGCAGCGCCTCCGGGACAACCAATGAGCAGTTCTTC CASSASGTTNEQFF
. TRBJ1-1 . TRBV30 TGTGCCTGGAGTGTCGCTACAGCGAACACTGAAGCTTTCTTT CAWSVATANTEAFF
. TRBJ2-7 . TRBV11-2 TGTGCCAGCAGCTTAGTAACGGGTTTCGAGCAGTACTTC CASSLVTGFEQYF
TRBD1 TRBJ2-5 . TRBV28 TGTGCCAGCACCCCGTTCCCGGGACAGCAAGAGACCCAGTACTTC CASTPFPGQQETQYF
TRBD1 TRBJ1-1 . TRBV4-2 TGTGCCAGCAGCCAAGATTTTGGACAGGGGCGAACTGAAGCTTTCTTT CASSQDFGQGRTEAFF
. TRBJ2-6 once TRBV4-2 TGTGCCAGCAGCCCTGGACCAGCGGCTGGGGCCAACGTCCTGACTTTC CASSPGPAAGANVLTF
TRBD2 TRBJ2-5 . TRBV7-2 TGTGCCAGCAGTCGAAGGACTAGCGGGTGGGAGACCCAGTACTTC CASSRRTSGWETQYF
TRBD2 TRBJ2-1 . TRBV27 TGTGCCAGCAGTCCCCCGGGGTGGGGCACAAGACTAGCGGGCAATAGTGAGCAGTTCTTC CASSPPGWGTRLAGNSEQFF
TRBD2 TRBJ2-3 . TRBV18 TGTGCCAGCTCACCGCTGGGACTAGCGGGGGACACAGATACGCAGTATTTT CASSPLGLAGDTDTQYF